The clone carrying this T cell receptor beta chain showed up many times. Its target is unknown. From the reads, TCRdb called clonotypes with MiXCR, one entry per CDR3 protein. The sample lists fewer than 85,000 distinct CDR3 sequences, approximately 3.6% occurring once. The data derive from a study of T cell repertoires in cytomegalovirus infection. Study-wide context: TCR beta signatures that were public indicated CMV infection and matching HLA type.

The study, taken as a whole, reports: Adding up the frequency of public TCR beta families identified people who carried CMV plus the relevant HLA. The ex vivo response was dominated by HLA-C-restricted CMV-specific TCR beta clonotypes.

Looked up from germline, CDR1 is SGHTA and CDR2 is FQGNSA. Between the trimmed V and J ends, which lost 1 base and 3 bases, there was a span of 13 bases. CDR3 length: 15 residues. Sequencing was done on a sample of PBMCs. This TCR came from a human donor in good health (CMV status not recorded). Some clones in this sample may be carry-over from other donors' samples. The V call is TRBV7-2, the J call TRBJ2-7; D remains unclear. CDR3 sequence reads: CASSLGSASLYEQYF. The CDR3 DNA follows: TGTGCCAGCAGCTTAGGTTCAGCGTCCCTCTACGAGCAGTACTTC.